A single sample gave rise to the 5 T cell receptor beta chains below, sequenced in a study of spatial heterogeneity in lung cancer. Indicated time point: sample taken at primary tumor resection. TCRdb reprocessed the 5' RACE reads with MiXCR, giving one entry per CDR3 protein. This sample has about 5,000 distinct CDR3 sequences, with 2.9% found just once. Source: normal lung tissue next to the tumor, taken at surgery. The receptor source for this set is a male donor with early-stage non-small cell lung cancer.

This clonotype was seen ten or more times. The chain employs TRBV3-1 and TRBJ2-1; TRBD1 matches at 8 bases. Germline lookup yields CDR1 LGHDT and CDR2 YNNKEL (reference sequence). This CDR3 has 15 residues. V lost 3 bases, J lost 4 bases, and 5 bases stayed unmatched. This CDR3 reads CASSHRGPLYNEQFF. DNA for the CDR3: TGTGCCAGCAGCCACAGGGGGCCACTTTACAATGAGCAGTTCTTC.

There are many counts of this clonotype. This sequence joins TRBV20-1 and TRBJ1-5; 7 bases agree with TRBD1. From germline, CDR1 is DFQATT and CDR2 SNEGSKA (reference sequence). This CDR3 comprises 17 residues. The V and J ends lost 3 bases and 4 bases, in that order; junction bases with no gene match: 15. Here the CDR3 reads CSASGYRTGRGNQPQHF. The CDR3 nucleotides read TGCAGTGCTAGTGGATATCGGACAGGTAGGGGGAATCAGCCCCAGCATTTT.

This clonotype has at least ten counts. At one end, the junction sequence differs from germline, possibly due to a read error. The chain couples TRBV11-3 to TRBJ2-4, with TRBD2 matching over 8 bases. Germline V gene lookup returns CDR1 SGHNT and CDR2 YENEEA. This CDR3 has 13 amino acids. The DNA of the CDR3 is TGTGCCAGCAGCTTAGGAGGAGCGGGGGCTTTAGACTTC. This encodes CASSLGGAGALDF.

This clonotype was counted at least ten times. V and J are TRBV20-1 and TRBJ1-5, with 8 bases that match TRBD1. CDR3 length: 15 residues. From germline, CDR1 is DFQATT and CDR2 SNEGSKA (reference sequence). V trimming: 6 bases; J trimming: 2 bases; junction bases outside the gene matches: 9. CDR3 in DNA: TGCAGTGCCATTACCCAGGGGGCGGGCAATCAGCCCCAGCATTTT. The encoded protein is CSAITQGAGNQPQHF.

This clonotype showed up many times. This chain joins TRBV20-1 and TRBJ2-5; TRBD2 matches at 11 bases. The V gene end was trimmed by 0 bases and the J gene end by 6 bases; junction bases not matched to a gene: 12. In germline, CDR1 is DFQATT, CDR2 SNEGSKA (reference sequence). This CDR3 is built from 17 residues. The CDR3 loop reads CSARESLAGGALKTQYF. The CDR3 DNA reads as TGCAGTGCTAGAGAATCTCTAGCGGGGGGTGCCCTTAAGACCCAGTACTTC.